This T cell receptor beta chain was captured by sequencing in a study of cytomegalovirus exposure and HLA in healthy donors. Study-wide results and limits: Among donors in an Asian-associated ancestry cluster, a later analysis reportedly found fewer N-insertions than the approximately 700-donor mean.

This clone came up once. Its specificity is not known. Healthy bone marrow donors formed the donor group. Donors had nominal health at sampling but likely had unrecorded immune exposures. The PCR employed 60 Vbeta primers together with 13 Jbeta primers. Some clones are missing from TCRdb's copy, which holds only in-frame ones; the method was immunoSEQ multiplex PCR. Of roughly 130,000 clones listed, roughly 70% are singletons. V lost 4 bases to trimming and J lost 4 bases, with 7 bases between them. The CDR3 extends over 12 amino acids. Per germline, CDR1 SGHNT and CDR2 YENEEA. This TCR derives from a man aged 35 to 55 in good health and CMV-seropositive. The sequenced material came from PBMCs. The chain is built from TRBV11-3 and TRBJ1-2; no clear D gene. For the CDR3, the DNA is TGTGCCAGCAGCTACCGGGGCTATGGCTACACCTTC. Its translation: CASSYRGYGYTF.